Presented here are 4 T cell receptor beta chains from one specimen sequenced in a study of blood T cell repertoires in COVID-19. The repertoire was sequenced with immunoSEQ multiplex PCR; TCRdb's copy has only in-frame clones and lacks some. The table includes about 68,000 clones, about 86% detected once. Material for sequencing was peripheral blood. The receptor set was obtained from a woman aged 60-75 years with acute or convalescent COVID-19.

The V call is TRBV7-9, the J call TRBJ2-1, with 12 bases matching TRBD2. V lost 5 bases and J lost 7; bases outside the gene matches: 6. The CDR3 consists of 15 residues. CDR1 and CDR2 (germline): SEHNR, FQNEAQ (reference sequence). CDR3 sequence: CASSPSGGARNEQFF. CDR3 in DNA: TGTGCCAGCAGCCCTAGCGGGGGGGCTCGGAATGAGCAGTTCTTC.

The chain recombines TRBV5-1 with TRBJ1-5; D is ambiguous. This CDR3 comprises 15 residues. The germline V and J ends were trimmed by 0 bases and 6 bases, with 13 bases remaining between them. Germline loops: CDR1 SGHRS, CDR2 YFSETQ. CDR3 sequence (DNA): TGCGCCAGCAGCTTGGGTCCGGAGGTCCGTCAGCCCCAGCATTTT. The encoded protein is CASSLGPEVRQPQHF. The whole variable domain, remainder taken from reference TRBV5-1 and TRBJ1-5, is KAGVTQTPRYLIKTRGQQVTLSCSPISGHRSVSWYQQTPGQGLQFLFEYFSETQRNKGNFPGRFSGRQFSNSRSEMNVSTLELGDSALYLCASSLGPEVRQPQHFGDGTRLSIL.

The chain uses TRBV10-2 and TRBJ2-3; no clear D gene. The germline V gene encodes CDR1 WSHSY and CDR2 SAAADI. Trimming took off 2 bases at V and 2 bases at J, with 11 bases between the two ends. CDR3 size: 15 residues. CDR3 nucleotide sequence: TGCGCCAGCAGTGAGACCCAGGCCAACACAGATACGCAGTATTTT. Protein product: CASSETQANTDTQYF.

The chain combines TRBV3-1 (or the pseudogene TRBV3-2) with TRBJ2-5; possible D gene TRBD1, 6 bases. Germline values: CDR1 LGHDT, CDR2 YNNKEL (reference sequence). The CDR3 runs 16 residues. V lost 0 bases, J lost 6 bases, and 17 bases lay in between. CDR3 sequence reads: CASSQDQGLGGQTQYF. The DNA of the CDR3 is TGTGCCAGCAGCCAAGACCAGGGGCTAGGGGGACAGACCCAGTACTTC.